These 29 T cell receptor beta chains share one sample of origin, sequenced in a study of chemoradiotherapy in HPV16-positive cancers. Data came from immunoSEQ multiplex PCR; TCRdb stores just in-frame clones and leaves some out. The table records just over 25,000 clones, about 92% of them present only once. The material was blood, obtained from a patient who underwent chemoradiotherapy. These receptors were obtained from a human donor with HPV-associated anogenital cancer.

A few counts support this clone. The chain recombines TRBV5-1 with TRBJ2-5; D call uncertain. The germline V and J ends were trimmed by 0 bases and 3 bases, with 6 bases remaining between them. This CDR3 comprises 13 residues. In germline, CDR1 is SGHRS, CDR2 YFSETQ. The CDR3 sequence is CASSLGTEETQYF. CDR3 nucleotides: TGCGCCAGCAGCTTGGGAACTGAAGAGACCCAGTACTTC.

The rearrangement links TRBV11-2 to TRBJ2-5; D is possibly TRBD2 (5 bases). V was shortened by 6 bases and J by 2 bases, with 16 bases between the two germline ends. The CDR3 has 15 amino acids. Germline V gene lookup returns CDR1 SGHAT and CDR2 FQNNGV. The CDR3 sequence: CASSLNGLIQETQYF. The CDR3 DNA follows: TGTGCCAGCAGTCTAAATGGACTGATACAAGAGACCCAGTACTTC.

The chain carries TRBV2 and TRBJ2-7, with 10 nucleotides matching TRBD1. The CDR3 extends over 15 amino acids. Trimming cost V 2 bases and J 2 bases; bases outside gene matches: 3. Germline CDR1 SNHLY, CDR2 FYNNEI. In nucleotides, the CDR3 is TGTGCCAGCAGTGAACGGACAGGGGGGGCCTACGAGCAGTACTTC. This codes for CASSERTGGAYEQYF. The whole variable domain, filled in from reference TRBV2 and TRBJ2-7, reads EPEVTQTPSHQVTQMGQEVILRCVPISNHLYFYWYRQILGQKVEFLVSFYNNEISEKSEIFDDQFSVERPDGSNFTLKIRSTKLEDSAMYFCASSERTGGAYEQYFGPGTRLTVT.

V is TRBV19 and J is TRBJ1-2, with D tentatively TRBD1 (6 bases). Germline V lookup: CDR1 LNHDA, CDR2 SQIVND (reference sequence). The CDR3 totals 13 residues. Trimming took off 6 bases at V and 4 bases at J, with 12 bases between the two ends. The CDR3 here is CASRSTGSYGYTF. DNA for the CDR3: TGTGCCAGTAGATCGACAGGTTCCTATGGCTACACCTTC.

The rearrangement uses TRBV4-1 and TRBJ1-1; D ambiguous. CDR1 is MGHRA and CDR2 is YSYEKL in the germline V gene. V lost 4 bases and J 0 bases, leaving 9 bases between the germline ends. CDR3 length: 14 residues. DNA of the CDR3: TGCGCCAGCAGCCCCCAGAGAGTGAACACTGAAGCTTTCTTT. Translation: CASSPQRVNTEAFF.

The V and J genes are TRBV4-1 and TRBJ1-2; 10 nucleotides line up with TRBD1. Germline-derived CDR1 and CDR2 are MGHRA and YSYEKL. V lost 3 bases, J lost 5 bases, and 6 bases stayed unmatched. The CDR3 length is 15 residues. CDR3 in DNA: TGCGCCAGCAGCCAGGACAGGGGGGCGCCTTATGGCTACACCTTC. Its protein is CASSQDRGAPYGYTF.

This chain connects TRBV28 to TRBJ2-5; 7 bases are a match to TRBD1. Germline V gene data show CDR1 as MDHEN and CDR2 as SYDVKM. The trim removed 6 bases at V and 10 bases at J, leaving 11 bases unmatched. The CDR3 loop spans 13 amino acids. Here the CDR3 reads CASRRGQPMDQYF. The CDR3 bases are TGTGCCAGCAGACGGGGACAGCCCATGGACCAGTACTTC.

The gene calls are TRBV5-1 and TRBJ2-3, with 7 bases matching TRBD1. This CDR3 region has 14 residues. With V trimmed by 2 bases and J by 4 bases, 4 bases remained unmatched. Germline V gene lookup returns CDR1 SGHRS and CDR2 YFSETQ. CDR3: CASSFGQDPDTQYF. DNA for the CDR3: TGCGCCAGCAGCTTCGGACAGGACCCAGATACGCAGTATTTT.

This chain uses TRBV9 with TRBJ2-2; 9 bases agree with TRBD2. V lost 0 bases and J lost 5; bases outside the gene matches: 8. This CDR3 region has 17 residues. Germline V gene sequence: CDR1 SGDLS, CDR2 YYNGEE. In DNA, the CDR3 is TGTGCCAGCAGCGTAGAGTTAGCGGGGGCTTCTACCGGGGAGCTGTTTTTT. Its protein product is CASSVELAGASTGELFF.

The chain combines TRBV13 with TRBJ1-4, with D perhaps TRBD1 (5 bases). This CDR3 contains 16 residues. Germline V gives CDR1 PRHDT, CDR2 FYEKMQ (reference sequence). V dropped 5 bases and J dropped 0 bases, with 13 bases sitting between them. The CDR3 bases are TGTGCCAGCAGCGACCGGGGGGGTGCAACTAATGAAAAACTGTTTTTT. Amino acid sequence: CASSDRGGATNEKLFF.

The chain links TRBV7-6 to TRBJ2-7; no clear D. Germline CDR1 reads SGHVS; CDR2 reads FNYEAQ. The length of the CDR3 is 10 residues. V was trimmed by 8 bases and J by 2 bases, leaving 4 bases between them. CDR3 sequence: CASGAYEQYF. The DNA of the CDR3 is TGTGCCAGCGGAGCCTACGAGCAGTACTTC.

The rearrangement links TRBV7-9 to TRBJ2-1, with a tentative D call TRBD2 (5 bases). Germline-derived CDR1 and CDR2 are SEHNR and FQNEAQ (reference sequence). The CDR3 loop spans 16 amino acids. Trimming left V 0 bases short and J 0 bases short, with 9 bases between. In DNA, the CDR3 is TGTGCCAGCAGCTTAGCGGGAGTGGGCTCCTACAATGAGCAGTTCTTC. It encodes CASSLAGVGSYNEQFF.

V is TRBV7-9 and J is TRBJ2-3; TRBD2 aligns across 9 bases. Trimming took 4 bases from V and 5 from J; bases not matched to a gene: 7. This CDR3 has 15 residues. The germline V gene has CDR1 SEHNR and CDR2 FQNEAQ (reference sequence). CDR3 in DNA: TGTGCCAGCAGCTCGGCGGGGGGGCCAATAGATACGCAGTATTTT. Translated: CASSSAGGPIDTQYF.

The chain carries TRBV10-1 and TRBJ1-4; the match to TRBD1 covers 9 bases. Germline loops: CDR1 WNHNN, CDR2 SYGVQD (reference sequence). This CDR3 is 16 amino acids long. J gave up 8 bases and V 0 bases, and 7 bases lay outside the gene matches. Here the CDR3 reads CASSESTGQGREKLFF. CDR3 coding DNA: TGCGCCAGCAGTGAGTCGACGGGACAGGGTCGAGAAAAACTGTTTTTT.

The CDR3 here is CASSLQRDPLYEQYF. The DNA for the CDR3 is TGTGCCAGCAGCTTACAGCGGGACCCTCTCTACGAGCAGTACTTC. The chain carries TRBV7-2 and TRBJ2-7, with 7 bases matching TRBD2. This CDR3 comprises 15 residues. The germline gives CDR1 SGHTA, CDR2 FQGNSA. After removal of 2 bases from V and 3 bases from J, the junction contained 7 bases not matched to a gene.

This chain uses TRBV11-2 with TRBJ1-6; D unclear. This CDR3 region has 14 residues. Trimming shortened V by 7 bases and J by 3 bases, and 10 bases separated the two germline ends. Germline loops: CDR1 SGHAT, CDR2 FQNNGV. This CDR3 is CASTLGYYNSPLHF. In DNA form, the CDR3 reads TGTGCCAGCACCCTTGGGTACTATAATTCACCCCTCCACTTT.

The chain recombines TRBV6-1 with TRBJ2-2; D is possibly TRBD1 or TRBD2 (7 bases each). The germline CDR1 and CDR2 sequences are MNHNS and SASEGT. The V end lost 2 bases, the J end lost 0 bases, and 19 bases lay between the germline ends. The CDR3 runs 19 residues. CDR3 DNA: TGTGCCAGCAGTGAAAGGGGGGGCCCCGGGACAGCGAACACCGGGGAGCTGTTTTTT. Translating gives CASSERGGPGTANTGELFF.

In this sample, this clone turned up once. The V gene is TRBV29-1, the J gene TRBJ1-2; TRBD1 matches 12 bases. V shed 4 bases and J 7 bases; nucleotides not matched to a gene: 16. The CDR3 consists of 17 residues. Germline lookup yields CDR1 SQVTM and CDR2 ANQGSEA. CDR3 nucleotide sequence: TGCAGCGTTGGGTGGGTTCCGGGACAGGGGGCGATTGGTGGCTACACCTTC. This encodes CSVGWVPGQGAIGGYTF.

V and J are TRBV2 and TRBJ2-1; 13 bases are shared with TRBD2. The germline V gene has CDR1 SNHLY and CDR2 FYNNEI. After removal of 4 bases from V and 8 bases from J, the junction contained 5 bases not matched to a gene. This CDR3 spans 15 amino acids. The CDR3 reads CASSVTSGRAYEQFF. CDR3 DNA sequence: TGTGCCAGCAGTGTAACTAGCGGGAGGGCGTATGAGCAGTTCTTC.

Written as DNA, the CDR3 is TGTGCCAGCTCACCCCCGTTCGGCAGCTACGAGCAGTACTTC. This codes for CASSPPFGSYEQYF. The genes are TRBV18 and TRBJ2-7; D is uncertain. The CDR3 loop spans 14 amino acids. Trimming pared 3 bases from V and 3 bases from J, leaving 12 bases between. The germline V gene encodes CDR1 KGHSH and CDR2 LQKENI.

The chain has TRBV11-2 and TRBJ1-1, with D perhaps matching TRBD1 (5 bases). V was clipped by 5 bases and J by 9 bases, with 19 bases between them. The germline V gene has CDR1 SGHAT and CDR2 FQNNGV. The CDR3 sequence is 14 residues long. The CDR3 here is CASSPTGRGGQAFF. Written as DNA, the CDR3 is TGTGCCAGCAGCCCCACCGGTAGGGGTGGGCAAGCTTTCTTT. The variable domain in full, with the rest retrieved from reference TRBV11-2 and TRBJ1-1, is EAGVAQSPRYKIIEKRQSVAFWCNPISGHATLYWYQQILGQGPKLLIQFQNNGVVDDSQLPKDRFSAERLKGVDSTLKIQPAKLEDSAVYLCASSPTGRGGQAFFGQGTRLTVV.

This chain connects TRBV2 to TRBJ2-2, with 10 bases lining up with TRBD2. Trimming took 6 bases from V and 6 from J; bases not matched to a gene: 7. Germline lookup yields CDR1 SNHLY and CDR2 FYNNEI. The CDR3 totals 15 residues. The CDR3 is CASSSTSGEAGELFF. CDR3 bases: TGTGCCAGCAGCTCCACTAGCGGGGAGGCCGGGGAGCTGTTTTTT.

This clone has only one observation. The CDR3 sequence: CASSTFREDQPQHF. For the CDR3, the DNA is TGTGCCAGTAGTACCTTTAGAGAGGATCAGCCCCAGCATTTT. The chain uses TRBV19 and TRBJ1-5; D gene uncertain. Germline CDR1 is LNHDA and CDR2 is SQIVND (reference sequence). V was shortened by 4 bases and J by 5 bases, with 12 bases between the two germline ends. This CDR3 region has 14 residues.

The gene calls are TRBV15 and TRBJ2-1; D possibly corresponds to TRBD2 (5 bases). Trimming left V 3 bases short and J 2 bases short, with 14 bases between. The CDR3 contains 16 residues. Germline-derived CDR1 and CDR2 are LNHNV and YYDKDF (reference sequence). This CDR3 reads CATSSPGRVTYNEQFF. The DNA of the CDR3 is TGTGCCACCAGCAGCCCTGGGCGGGTGACCTACAATGAGCAGTTCTTC.

This sequence joins TRBV9 and TRBJ2-7; D is undetermined. The CDR3 runs 14 residues. Germline CDR1 SGDLS, CDR2 YYNGEE. V was pared by 0 bases and J by 3 bases, with 10 bases between. CDR3 loop: CASSVDGGFYEQYF. The CDR3 DNA reads as TGTGCCAGCAGCGTAGACGGCGGTTTCTACGAGCAGTACTTC.

This clone was detected once. V and J are TRBV5-1 and TRBJ2-3, with 8 bases fitting TRBD1. J gave up 2 bases and V 3 bases, and 5 bases lay outside the gene matches. The CDR3 contains 15 residues. In germline, CDR1 is SGHRS, CDR2 YFSETQ. Written as DNA, the CDR3 is TGCGCCAGCAGCTGGGGACAGGTGTACACAGATACGCAGTATTTT. Translating gives CASSWGQVYTDTQYF.

The chain uses TRBV19 and TRBJ2-1; possibly TRBD1 for D (5 bases). From germline, CDR1 is LNHDA and CDR2 SQIVND (reference sequence). V gave up 1 base and J gave up 10 bases, with 11 bases separating them. This CDR3 has 13 amino acids. In DNA form, the CDR3 reads TGTGCCAGTAGTATAGTGGTTCCAGGGGAGCAGTTCTTC. This encodes CASSIVVPGEQFF.

The chain combines TRBV27 with TRBJ2-2; 8 bases are a match to TRBD1. The junction had 3 bases not matched to a gene; V was cut back by 4 bases and J by 2 bases. Germline CDR1 MNHEY, CDR2 SMNVEV (reference sequence). This CDR3 is 15 amino acids long. The chain's CDR3 is CASSSDRANTGELFF. Written as DNA, the CDR3 is TGTGCCAGCAGTTCGGACAGGGCAAACACCGGGGAGCTGTTTTTT.

The chain recombines TRBV11-3 with TRBJ1-2; 7 nucleotides align to TRBD1. Trimming took 2 bases from V and 2 from J; bases not matched to a gene: 8. The CDR3 is made up of 16 amino acids. The germline CDR1 and CDR2 sequences are SGHNT and YENEEA. As DNA, the CDR3 is TGTGCCAGCAGCTTATCTATTGACAGGGTGAACTATGGCTACACCTTC. Translating it yields CASSLSIDRVNYGYTF.